This T cell receptor beta chain was recorded in a study of cytomegalovirus exposure and HLA in healthy donors. This CDR3 has 12 residues. CDR1 is MNHEY, CDR2 SMNVEV, per germline (reference sequence). Trimming stripped 4 bases from V and 8 bases from J, with 6 bases between. This PCR relied on a set of 60 Vbeta primers and 13 Jbeta primers. Produced via immunoSEQ multiplex PCR; TCRdb's table is partial and in-frame only. Its clone listing holds 25,000 to 40,000 clones. With regard to this clone: The antigen is not known.

Study-level results: As was reported, the classifier diagnosed cytomegalovirus status with high specificity and sensitivity.

The clonotype was recovered from a female donor in good health and CMV-seronegative. The chain recombines TRBV27 with TRBJ1-6; D call uncertain. Material for sequencing was PBMCs. The chain's CDR3 is CASSSVDSPLHF. The CDR3 coding sequence is TGTGCCAGCAGTTCGGTCGATTCACCCCTCCACTTT.